This entry features one T cell receptor (beta chain) sequence. The clone's antigen remains unknown. Base qualities are not at hand, and no much larger clone is one base apart. TCR beta CDR3 regions were sequenced from DNA using the immunoSEQ Assay. Regarding the original processing steps: T cell density was computed as TCR beta template counts normalized to usable DNA estimated by amplifying housekeeping genes. Richness was estimated using the preseqR package, with extrapolation to 400,000 templates for PBMC samples and to 120,000 templates for tissue samples. Clonality was defined by subtracting Pielou's evenness from one. Tissue-enriched TCRs were identified through differential abundance testing performed on productive amino-acid clonotypes, with a minimum total count of 5 and an alpha of 0.1. The Jaccard Index and the Morisita Overlap Index were used to measure repertoire overlap between compartments. GLIPH clustered TCR beta CDR3s with public tetramer-defined viral CDR3s; viral motifs required at least three viral sequences plus V-gene enrichment. Entries here come from immuneACCESS through TCRdb and include only in-frame sequences with V and J called. Some clones fail to appear in such tables; in the studies checked, an unresolved V gene covers under half of the shortfall, and the cause of the remainder is unknown. The DNA gave D and trimming, while V, J and clone size come from that table. The sample includes fewer than 60,000 clones, with around four fifths observed a single time. Just under 20% of the sample is in the top ten clones.

The sample is drawn from a study of T cells in localized non-small cell lung cancer (dated by TCRdb to 2018 to 2020). For context, the study as a whole: The study examined T cell repertoires in 200 to 300 patients with early-stage NSCLC and compared tumors with uninvolved tumor-adjacent lungs. A mean age of about 66 years was recorded for the NSCLC patients, of whom 120 to 150 were male and some 100 were female. The cohort consisted of roughly 240 treatment-naive NSCLC patients whose localized lung tumors had been resected.

The investigation overall reported the following: Because of the exploratory design, TCR variables were selected using unadjusted p-values without false-discovery rate correction. A median of 57 of the top 100 tumor clones were detected in paired uninvolved adjacent lung, and 25 to 35 of these tumor clones were also found among the top 100 clones of the paired uninvolved adjacent lung. Because multi-region tumor sequencing was not done, intratumor heterogeneity could not be ruled out. Higher blood T cell density associated with longer overall survival, while higher adjacent-lung clonality associated with shorter survival. Uninvolved tumor-adjacent lung showed the highest T cell clonality, higher than tumor, which suggests more focused antigenic responses in the uninvolved tumor-adjacent lung.

At diagnosis, peripheral blood, uninvolved tumor-adjacent lung and tumor were collected and were preserved as a mix of fresh-frozen and FFPE material. For TCR repertoire profiling, blood samples were analyzed in the form of peripheral blood mononuclear cells. Source: peripheral blood, taken before any cancer treatment. This TCR came from a female donor at least 60 years old with stage II squamous cell lung carcinoma.

The nucleotides are TGTGCCAGCAGTCGATCGACAGGGAGGTACGAGCAGTACTTC. Protein translation: CASSRSTGRYEQYF. This chain is built from TRBV6-5 and TRBJ2-7; a weak D assignment points to TRBD1 (7 bases agree). At the junction V is shortened by 5 bases and J by 4 bases, with 15 bases in between. From cysteine to phenylalanine, the CDR3 is 14 amino acids long. Solely the CDR3 DNA is kept, with 42 bases framed from the first base. CDR1 MNHEY and CDR2 SVGAGI were looked up in the germline V gene.